These 21 T cell receptor beta chains were sequenced from one sample in a study of blood T cell repertoires in COVID-19. Generated by immunoSEQ multiplex PCR, the TCRdb table keeps only in-frame clones and is missing some. The sample records around 180,000 clones, approximately 83% being singletons. Sequencing was performed on peripheral blood. The receptors were gathered from a man between 60 and 75 years old with acute or convalescent COVID-19.

The chain recombines TRBV2 with TRBJ1-2; tentatively, D is TRBD1 (5 bases). Germline V CDR1 and CDR2: SNHLY, FYNNEI. The CDR3 spans 14 residues. Trimming removed 6 bases at V and 8 bases at J, with 19 bases between. The CDR3 sequence is CASRRVDSFDGYTF. The CDR3 nucleotides read TGTGCCAGCAGAAGGGTAGACAGTTTCGACGGCTACACCTTC.

CDR3 nucleotide sequence: TGTGCCAGTAGTAGGGGACAGGGGAACACTGAAGCTTTCTTT. Protein: CASSRGQGNTEAFF. The chain uses TRBV19 and TRBJ1-1, with 9 positions matching TRBD1. CDR3 length: 14 residues. Germline V gene data show CDR1 as LNHDA and CDR2 as SQIVND (reference sequence). The V and J ends lost 4 bases and 1 base, in that order; junction bases with no gene match: 1.

This chain joins TRBV27 and TRBJ1-6, with a possible D match to TRBD1 (6 bases). There are 13 residues in the CDR3. From germline, CDR1 is MNHEY and CDR2 SMNVEV (reference sequence). V was trimmed by 3 bases and J by 8 bases, leaving 8 bases between them. In DNA, the CDR3 is TGTGCCAGCAGTTTGGACAGAGATTCACCCCTCCACTTT. As protein: CASSLDRDSPLHF.

This clone was recorded a few times. The chain recombines TRBV10-3 with TRBJ2-7, with D possibly being TRBD1 (6 bases). CDR1 and CDR2 from the germline V gene are ENHRY and SYGVKD. The CDR3 is 13 residues long. The V end lost 6 bases, the J end lost 6 bases, and 15 bases lay between the germline ends. This CDR3 is CAISATGFGEQYF. The CDR3 DNA sequence: TGTGCCATCAGCGCGACAGGTTTTGGCGAGCAGTACTTC.

The chain couples TRBV11-2 to TRBJ1-6; D remains ambiguous. The CDR3 runs 16 residues. The germline V and J ends were trimmed by 3 bases and 5 bases, with 14 bases remaining between them. Germline CDR1 is SGHAT and CDR2 is FQNNGV. CDR3 sequence (DNA): TGTGCCAGCAGCTTCATAGGACGTAGCGATAATTCACCCCTCCACTTT. This encodes CASSFIGRSDNSPLHF.

V usage is TRBV27 and J usage is TRBJ1-6, with 7 bases matching TRBD1. This CDR3 has 15 amino acids. Germline CDR1 MNHEY, CDR2 SMNVEV (reference sequence). The trim removed 1 base at V and 7 bases at J, leaving 4 bases unmatched. The CDR3 loop reads CASSLWGRGNSPLHF. CDR3 bases: TGTGCCAGCAGTTTATGGGGCAGGGGGAATTCACCCCTCCACTTT.

CDR3: CASSWQGSSGANVLTF. The CDR3 region has the DNA TGTGCCAGCAGCTGGCAGGGGAGCTCTGGGGCCAACGTCCTGACTTTC. The chain carries TRBV7-9 and TRBJ2-6; D is perhaps TRBD1 (6 bases). V dropped 4 bases and J dropped 0 bases, with 10 bases sitting between them. The germline V gene encodes CDR1 SEHNR and CDR2 FQNEAQ (reference sequence). This CDR3 spans 16 amino acids. The entire variable domain, with the rest obtained from reference TRBV7-9 and TRBJ2-6, is as follows: DTGVSQNPRHKITKRGQNVTFRCDPISEHNRLYWYRQTLGQGPEFLTYFQNEAQLEKSRLLSDRFSAERPKGSFSTLEIQRTEQGDSAMYLCASSWQGSSGANVLTFGAGSRLTVL.

The chain has TRBV10-2 and TRBJ2-7; D is unclear. The germline V gene has CDR1 WSHSY and CDR2 SAAADI. Trimming cost V 4 bases and J 6 bases, with 10 bases left between them. This CDR3 region has 12 residues. DNA for the CDR3: TGCGCCAGCAGTGGGGCCCCTGGCGAGCAGTACTTC. Its translation: CASSGAPGEQYF.

The chain has TRBV21-1 and TRBJ2-1; the D call in the table, TRBD2, was not verified against the DNA. TRBV21-1 is listed as a pseudogene. The CDR3 consists of 16 residues. The CDR3 loop is CASGASGRASFNEQFF. The DNA for the CDR3 is TGTGCCAGCGGCGCGAGCGGGAGGGCAAGTTTCAATGAGCAGTTCTTC.

J is TRBJ1-2 and V is TRBV2, with 10 bases matching TRBD1. V lost 11 bases and J lost 8; bases outside the gene matches: 8. The CDR3 spans 12 residues. The germline gives CDR1 SNHLY, CDR2 FYNNEI. CDR3 region: CAGDRGPGGYTF. The DNA for the CDR3 is TGTGCCGGCGACAGGGGGCCGGGAGGCTACACCTTC.

The chain employs TRBV18 and TRBJ2-7, with D maybe TRBD1 (5 bases). Trimming removed 0 bases from V and 6 bases from J, with 12 bases in between. There are 14 residues in the CDR3. CDR1 is KGHSH, CDR2 LQKENI, per germline. CDR3 in DNA: TGTGCCAGCTCACCACCTAGGAGTGGGGCCGAGCAGTACTTC. Protein product: CASSPPRSGAEQYF.

CDR3 sequence: CASSQQLAGGPNEQYF. CDR3 nucleotide sequence: TGTGCCAGCAGCCAGCAACTAGCGGGAGGGCCTAACGAGCAGTACTTC. This sequence joins TRBV11-2 and TRBJ2-7; TRBD2 aligns across 13 bases. Germline-derived CDR1 and CDR2 are SGHAT and FQNNGV. This CDR3 contains 16 residues. Unmatched junction bases numbered 9, after V lost 5 bases and J lost 5 bases.

The chain carries TRBV15 and TRBJ1-2; 10 bases agree with TRBD1. The germline V gene has CDR1 LNHNV and CDR2 YYDKDF (reference sequence). This CDR3 contains 16 residues. The trim removed 4 bases at V and 7 bases at J, leaving 12 bases unmatched. CDR3 DNA: TGTGCCACCAGCAAAGACGGAGGGACAGGGGTAGGTGGCTACACCTTC. This translates into CATSKDGGTGVGGYTF. Full variable domain (remainder filled in from reference TRBV15 and TRBJ1-2): DAMVIQNPRYQVTQFGKPVTLSCSQTLNHNVMYWYQQKSSQAPKLLFHYYDKDFNNEADTPDNFQSRRPNTSFCFLDIRSPGLGDTAMYLCATSKDGGTGVGGYTFGSGTRLTVV.

This clone was observed once. This chain uses TRBV9 with TRBJ1-4; no clear D gene. Germline-derived CDR1 and CDR2 are SGDLS and YYNGEE. The CDR3 runs to 14 residues. The V end was cut by 3 bases, the J end by 3 bases, with 9 bases between. The CDR3 sequence is CASSERPANEKLFF. The CDR3 nucleotides read TGTGCCAGCAGCGAACGCCCGGCTAATGAAAAACTGTTTTTT. Based on the CDR3 plus reference TRBV9 and TRBJ1-4, the full variable domain is DSGVTQTPKHLITATGQRVTLRCSPRSGDLSVYWYQQSLDQGLQFLIQYYNGEERAKGNILERFSAQQFPDLHSELNLSSLELGDSALYFCASSERPANEKLFFGSGTQLSVL.

The V gene is TRBV5-1, the J gene TRBJ2-2; TRBD2 matches 9 bases. J lost 7 bases, V lost 4 bases, and 14 bases had no gene match. From germline, CDR1 is SGHRS and CDR2 YFSETQ. The CDR3 is 17 amino acids. In DNA form, the CDR3 reads TGCGCCAGCAGCCCTACCGTGGGGGGACTAGCCGGCGGGGAGCTGTTTTTT. It codes for CASSPTVGGLAGGELFF.

V and J are TRBV6-5 and TRBJ2-7; 8 bases are shared with TRBD2. In germline, CDR1 is MNHEY, CDR2 SVGAGI. The J segment lost 6 bases and the V segment lost 5 bases, leaving 12 bases of the junction unmatched. The CDR3 consists of 15 residues. CDR3 residues: CASSLISGDSSEQYF. CDR3 bases: TGTGCCAGCAGTCTAATTAGCGGGGACTCGTCCGAGCAGTACTTC.

V usage is TRBV7-8 and J usage is TRBJ2-2; 9 bases match TRBD1. V dropped 5 bases and J dropped 6; count of bases not matched to a gene: 4. Germline assignment: CDR1 SGHVS and CDR2 FQNEAQ. The CDR3 totals 14 residues. The CDR3 region is CASSTRQGAGELFF. The CDR3 DNA follows: TGTGCCAGCAGCACCCGACAGGGGGCCGGGGAGCTGTTTTTT. The full variable domain, its missing parts supplied by reference TRBV7-8 and TRBJ2-2, is GAGVSQSPRYKVAKRGQDVALRCDPISGHVSLFWYQQALGQGPEFLTYFQNEAQLDKSGLPSDRFFAERPEGSVSTLKIQRTQQEDSAVYLCASSTRQGAGELFFGEGSRLTVL.

This clone was seen a handful of times. The chain carries TRBV5-8 and TRBJ1-5, with D unresolved. The CDR3 loop spans 15 amino acids. Looked up from germline, CDR1 is SGHTS and CDR2 is YDEGEE. V was pared by 0 bases and J by 7 bases, with 14 bases between. The CDR3 sequence is CASSLAMLEDQPQHF. The DNA for the CDR3 is TGTGCCAGCAGCTTGGCAATGTTGGAGGACCAGCCCCAGCATTTT.

The CDR3 nucleotides read TGTGCCAGCAGTGAATGGACTCGCCGTGTGGGTAGAGAGACCCAGTACTTC. This codes for CASSEWTRRVGRETQYF. V usage is TRBV25-1 and J usage is TRBJ2-5; a possible D gene is TRBD2 (5 bases). The germline V and J ends were trimmed by 1 base and 4 bases, with 19 bases remaining between them. The CDR3 is 17 amino acids. CDR1 MGHDK and CDR2 SYGVNS come from the germline V gene. The variable domain in full, with the rest retrieved from reference TRBV25-1 and TRBJ2-5, is EADIYQTPRYLVIGTGKKITLECSQTMGHDKMYWYQQDPGMELHLIHYSYGVNSTEKGDLSSESTVSRIRTEHFPLTLESARPSHTSQYLCASSEWTRRVGRETQYFGPGTRLLVL.

The chain employs TRBV6-5 and TRBJ1-1, with D possibly being TRBD1 (6 bases). The CDR3 has 14 residues. Germline V gene data show CDR1 as MNHEY and CDR2 as SVGAGI. V lost 9 bases and J lost 0, with 14 bases in between. In nucleotides, the CDR3 is TGTGCCAGTCGGACAGACTTGATGAACACTGAAGCTTTCTTT. As protein: CASRTDLMNTEAFF.

The chain links TRBV28 to TRBJ1-5; D remains ambiguous. The CDR3 contains 16 residues. Germline CDR1 reads MDHEN; CDR2 reads SYDVKM. Trimming removed 8 bases from V and 6 bases from J, with 23 bases in between. CDR3 nucleotide sequence: TGTGCCAGCGGCGCTTTACGGACTGCAAAGAGTCAGCCCCAGCATTTT. Translation gives CASGALRTAKSQPQHF. Based on the CDR3 plus reference TRBV28 and TRBJ1-5, the full variable domain is DVKVTQSSRYLVKRTGEKVFLECVQDMDHENMFWYRQDPGLGLRLIYFSYDVKMKEKGDIPEGYSVSREKKERFSLILESASTNQTSMYLCASGALRTAKSQPQHFGDGTRLSIL.